This TCR beta chain is from a study of cytomegalovirus exposure and HLA in healthy donors. Whole-study results and caveats: Specific recognition of CMV antigens was confirmed in vitro for a few chains (all CMV-associated). Cytomegalovirus status was reportedly diagnosed by the classifier with high specificity and sensitivity.

The germline V gene has CDR1 MNHEY and CDR2 SVGAGI. Trimming removed 6 bases from V and 9 bases from J; junction bases left unmatched: 6. CDR3 length equals 12 residues. While unrecorded immune exposures were likely, the donors were nominally healthy when sampled. PCR primers comprised 60 Vbeta and 13 Jbeta primers. The data were produced by immunoSEQ multiplex PCR, yet TCRdb's version contains in-frame clones alone and is incomplete. The profile covers around 150,000 clones, with roughly 80% appearing a single time and about 4.5% taken by the ten largest. In the case of this clone: Its matching antigen is unknown.

V gene TRBV6-5 combines with J gene TRBJ1-1; 8 nucleotides align to TRBD1. Source material: PBMCs. The sequence came from a man aged 35 to 55 in good health and CMV-seronegative. The DNA of the CDR3 is TGTGCCAGCAGCCACGGGACAGGAAAAGCTTTCTTT. Translating gives CASSHGTGKAFF.